This is a list of T cell receptor beta chains from one sample in a study of OX40 agonist ivuxolimab in advanced cancers. Repertoires were generated with immunoSEQ multiplex PCR, while TCRdb's copy carries only in-frame clones and drops some. Among some 66,000 clones listed, roughly 87% were seen once. Material: CD4+ or CD8+ T cells sorted from blood, obtained in a trial of the OX40 agonist ivuxolimab. The receptors stem from an adult with an advanced solid tumor such as melanoma, head and neck, liver or kidney cancer. Both conserved end residues are part of each CDR3. Each record gives: CDR3 length, clone size, V gene, D gene, J gene, CDR3 protein, CDR3 DNA. The D gene is left open where the match is weak. Part of the rows lack a size; the others show once, few, many or a class for expanded clones.

19	once	TRBV5-8	TRBD1	TRBJ2-7	CASSLLGQGPEVPSYEQYF	TGTGCCAGCAGCTTGCTAGGACAGGGGCCCGAGGTCCCCTCCTACGAGCAGTACTTC
13	once	TRBV6-5	NA	TRBJ2-2	CASRRQNTGELFF	TGTGCCAGCAGGCGACAGAACACCGGGGAGCTGTTTTTT
15	NA	TRBV15	NA	TRBJ1-5	CATSRDIYSNQPQHF	TGTGCCACCAGCAGAGACATATATAGCAATCAGCCCCAGCATTTT
18	NA	TRBV18	TRBD2	TRBJ2-1	CASSTRPGTSGGADEQFF	TGTGCCAGCTCAACTCGCCCCGGGACTAGCGGGGGGGCGGATGAGCAGTTCTTC
17	NA	TRBV7-2	TRBD2	TRBJ2-1	CASTSPKQAGTYNEQFF	TGTGCCAGCACCAGCCCGAAGCAAGCGGGGACTTACAATGAGCAGTTCTTC
17	NA	TRBV11-2	NA	TRBJ1-4	CASSLVPGDRYNEKLFF	TGTGCCAGCAGCTTAGTCCCTGGTGACAGATATAATGAAAAACTGTTTTTT
13	NA	TRBV5-4	NA	TRBJ2-1	CASSSKQNNEQFF	TGTGCCAGCAGCTCAAAACAAAACAATGAGCAGTTCTTC
15	NA	TRBV5-1	NA	TRBJ2-7	CASSFGSASNHEQYF	TGCGCCAGCAGCTTCGGTTCTGCTAGTAACCACGAGCAGTACTTC
13	few	TRBV30	NA	TRBJ1-2	CAWSVTGPYGYTF	TGTGCCTGGAGTGTTACAGGTCCCTATGGCTACACCTTC
15	NA	TRBV10-3	TRBD1	TRBJ1-5	CAIGTGDYSNQPQHF	TGTGCCATAGGGACAGGCGACTATAGCAATCAGCCCCAGCATTTT
17	NA	TRBV4-2	TRBD2	TRBJ2-3	CASSQSRAGGPTDTQYF	TGTGCCAGCAGCCAATCTCGAGCGGGGGGGCCCACAGATACGCAGTATTTT
14	NA	TRBV2	NA	TRBJ2-5	CASSERASRETQYF	TGTGCCAGCAGTGAGCGGGCCAGCCGGGAGACCCAGTACTTC
17	NA	TRBV2	NA	TRBJ2-1	CASSPPSAAWLVWEQFF	TGTGCCAGCAGTCCCCCCTCCGCAGCGTGGCTCGTTTGGGAGCAGTTCTTC
11	NA	TRBV28	NA	TRBJ1-2	CASTSAYGYTF	TGTGCCAGCACCTCAGCATATGGCTACACCTTC
15	NA	TRBV6-1	NA	TRBJ1-1	CASSDQLGSYTEAFF	TGTGCCAGCAGTGACCAACTGGGCAGCTACACTGAAGCTTTCTTT
16	NA	TRBV7-9	NA	TRBJ2-2	CASTGWGEFSTGELFF	TGTGCCAGCACTGGGTGGGGGGAGTTCAGCACCGGGGAGCTGTTTTTT